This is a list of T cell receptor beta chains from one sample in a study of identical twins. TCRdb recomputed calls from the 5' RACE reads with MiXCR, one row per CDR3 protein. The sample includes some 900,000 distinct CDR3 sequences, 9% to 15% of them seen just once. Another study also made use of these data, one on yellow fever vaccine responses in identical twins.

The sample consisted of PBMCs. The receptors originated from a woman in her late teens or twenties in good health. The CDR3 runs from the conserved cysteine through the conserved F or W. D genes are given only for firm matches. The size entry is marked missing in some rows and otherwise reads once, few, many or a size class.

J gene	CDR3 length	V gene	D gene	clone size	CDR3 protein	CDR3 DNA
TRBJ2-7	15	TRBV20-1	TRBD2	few	CSARVGLAGLYEQYF	TGCAGTGCTAGAGTGGGACTAGCGGGCCTCTACGAGCAGTACTTC
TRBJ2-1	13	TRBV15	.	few	CATSRDRHNEQFF	TGTGCCACCAGCAGAGACAGACACAATGAGCAGTTCTTC
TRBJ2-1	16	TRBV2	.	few	CASTGFRGSSYNEQFF	TGTGCCAGCACCGGATTCCGGGGGAGCTCCTACAATGAGCAGTTCTTC
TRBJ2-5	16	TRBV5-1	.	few	CASSARWGAGQETQYF	TGCGCCAGCAGCGCCCGTTGGGGGGCAGGGCAAGAGACCCAGTACTTC
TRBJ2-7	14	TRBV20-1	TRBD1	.	CSAQPGQGYGEQYF	TGCAGTGCGCAACCGGGACAGGGATATGGCGAGCAGTACTTC
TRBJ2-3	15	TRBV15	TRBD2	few	CATSREGRGTDTQYF	TGTGCCACCAGCAGAGAGGGGAGGGGCACGGATACGCAGTATTTT
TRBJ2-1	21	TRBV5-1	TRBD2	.	CASSLELPFSGGAVYSHEQFF	TGCGCCAGCAGCTTGGAACTCCCGTTCAGCGGGGGGGCCGTGTATAGCCATGAGCAGTTCTTC
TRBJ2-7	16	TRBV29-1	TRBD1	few	CSVEDAGQGRPYEQYF	TGCAGCGTTGAAGACGCGGGACAGGGTCGACCCTACGAGCAGTACTTC
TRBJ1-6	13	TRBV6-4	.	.	CASSDGGGTPLHF	TGTGCCAGCAGTGACGGCGGGGGAACGCCCCTCCACTTT
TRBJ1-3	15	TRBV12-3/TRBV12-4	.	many	CASSLSVHGGNTIYF	TGTGCCAGCAGTTTAAGCGTTCACGGTGGAAACACCATATATTTT
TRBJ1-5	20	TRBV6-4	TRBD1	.	CASRMKPGTGGRRSNQPQHF	TGTGCCAGCAGGATGAAACCCGGGACAGGGGGGCGAAGGAGCAATCAGCCCCAGCATTTT
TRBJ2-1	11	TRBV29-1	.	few	CSPRTHNEQFF	TGCAGCCCTCGGACCCACAATGAGCAGTTCTTC
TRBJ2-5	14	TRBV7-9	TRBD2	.	CASSGGRYQETQYF	TGTGCCAGTTCTGGCGGGAGGTACCAAGAGACCCAGTACTTC
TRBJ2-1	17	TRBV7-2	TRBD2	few	CASSLLPSGGPYNEQFF	TGTGCCAGCAGCCTCCTGCCCAGCGGGGGCCCCTACAATGAGCAGTTCTTC
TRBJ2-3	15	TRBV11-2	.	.	CASSLGYGSTDTQYF	TGTGCCAGCAGCTTAGGATACGGGAGCACAGATACGCAGTATTTT
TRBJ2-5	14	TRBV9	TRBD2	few	CASSVGGSTETQYF	TGTGCCAGCAGCGTCGGCGGGAGCACAGAGACCCAGTACTTC
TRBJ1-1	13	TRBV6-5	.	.	CASSYGGITEAFF	TGTGCCAGCAGTTACGGGGGGATTACTGAAGCTTTCTTT
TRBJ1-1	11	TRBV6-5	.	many	CESELNTEAFF	TGTGAATCCGAACTGAACACTGAAGCTTTCTTT
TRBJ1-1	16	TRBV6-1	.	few	CASSQTPGPSNTEAFF	TGTGCCAGCAGTCAGACGCCGGGACCTTCGAACACTGAAGCTTTCTTT
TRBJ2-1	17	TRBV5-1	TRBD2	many	CASSGGLASGMVDEQFF	TGCGCCAGCAGCGGGGGACTAGCTTCAGGGATGGTCGATGAGCAGTTCTTC
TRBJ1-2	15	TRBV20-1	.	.	CSARPRGGYNYGYTF	TGCAGTGCTCGCCCAAGGGGAGGGTACAACTATGGCTACACCTTC
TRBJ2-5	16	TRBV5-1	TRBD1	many	CASSLVLTGGSETQYF	TGCGCCAGCAGCTTGGTTCTGACAGGGGGCTCGGAGACCCAGTACTTC
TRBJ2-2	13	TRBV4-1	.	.	CASSQGPGGELFF	TGCGCCAGCAGCCAAGGGCCCGGGGGGGAGCTGTTTTTT
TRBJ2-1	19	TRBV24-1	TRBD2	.	CATSRTGTRGTRLYNEQFF	TGTGCCACCAGCCGCACCGGGACTAGGGGGACACGCCTTTACAATGAGCAGTTCTTC
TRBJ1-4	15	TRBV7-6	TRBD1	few	CASSLARDRDEKLFF	TGTGCCAGCAGCTTAGCGCGGGACAGGGACGAAAAACTGTTTTTT
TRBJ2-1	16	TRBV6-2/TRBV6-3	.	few	CASSYESGQSYNEQFF	TGTGCCAGCAGTTACGAGTCGGGACAATCTTACAATGAGCAGTTCTTC
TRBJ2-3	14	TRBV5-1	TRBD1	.	CASSEGQGSDTQYF	TGCGCCAGCAGCGAGGGACAGGGGTCAGATACGCAGTATTTT
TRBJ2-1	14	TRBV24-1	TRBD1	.	CATSAGQGYNEQFF	TGTGCCACCAGTGCAGGACAGGGCTACAATGAGCAGTTCTTC
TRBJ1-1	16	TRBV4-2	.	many	CASSQGTVKTNTEAFF	TGTGCCAGCAGCCAAGGGACAGTTAAGACGAACACTGAAGCTTTCTTT
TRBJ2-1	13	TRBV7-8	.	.	CASSLARWGEQFF	TGTGCCAGCAGCTTAGCGCGGTGGGGTGAGCAGTTCTTC
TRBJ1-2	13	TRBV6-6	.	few	CASSYSLSYGYTF	TGTGCCAGCAGTTACTCACTTAGCTATGGCTACACCTTC
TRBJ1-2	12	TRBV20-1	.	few	CSARGSGVGYTF	TGCAGTGCTAGAGGGTCGGGGGTTGGCTACACCTTC
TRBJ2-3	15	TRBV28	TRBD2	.	CASSSTGTSVYTQYF	TGTGCCAGCAGTTCGACCGGGACTAGCGTATATACGCAGTATTTT
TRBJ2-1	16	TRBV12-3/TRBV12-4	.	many	CASSLKRESSYNEQFF	TGTGCCAGCAGTTTAAAACGGGAGAGCTCCTACAATGAGCAGTTCTTC
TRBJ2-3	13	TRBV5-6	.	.	CASNYGGTDTQYF	TGTGCCAGTAATTATGGGGGCACAGATACGCAGTATTTT